One sample yielded the 26 T cell receptor beta chains listed below, sequenced in a study of beta chain features in type 1 diabetes. Every isolated RNA sample was fully reverse transcribed, so sequencing captured expressed TCRB transcripts. The data were produced by immunoSEQ multiplex PCR, yet TCRdb's version contains in-frame clones alone and is incomplete. The sample lists approximately 150,000 clones, about 9.4% occurring once. Sequencing was done on a sample of naive CD4+ T cells from blood. The receptor set was obtained from a man aged 18-30 years in good health.

This clone was recorded a few times. The rearrangement links TRBV19 to TRBJ1-5; TRBD1 matches at 10 bases. This CDR3 is built from 15 residues. Germline assignment: CDR1 LNHDA and CDR2 SQIVND (reference sequence). V trimming: 6 bases; J trimming: 3 bases; junction bases outside the gene matches: 5. The CDR3: CASSPGQGPNQPQHF. DNA of the CDR3: TGTGCCAGTAGCCCGGGACAGGGGCCCAATCAGCCCCAGCATTTT.

This clone has at least ten counts. The chain has TRBV20-1 and TRBJ2-5, with D hard to call. Looked up from germline, CDR1 is DFQATT and CDR2 is SNEGSKA (reference sequence). This CDR3 spans 10 amino acids. Deletions cut 3 bases from V and 7 bases from J, with 6 bases between. CDR3 DNA: TGCAGTGCTAGTAGTGGGACCCAGTACTTC. This gives the protein CSASSGTQYF.

There are a few counts of this clone. The CDR3 nucleotides read TGCGCCAGCAGCTCTGGACAGGGAGATACCCAAGAGACCCAGTACTTC. Translating it yields CASSSGQGDTQETQYF. The J gene is TRBJ2-5, the V gene TRBV5-1; 8 positions agree with TRBD1. The germline V gene encodes CDR1 SGHRS and CDR2 YFSETQ. J was trimmed by 1 base and V by 3 bases; bases with no gene match: 8. This CDR3 is 16 amino acids long. The variable domain in full, with the rest retrieved from reference TRBV5-1 and TRBJ2-5, is KAGVTQTPRYLIKTRGQQVTLSCSPISGHRSVSWYQQTPGQGLQFLFEYFSETQRNKGNFPGRFSGRQFSNSRSEMNVSTLELGDSALYLCASSSGQGDTQETQYFGPGTRLLVL.

This clone was detected only a few times. The V call is TRBV11-2, the J call TRBJ2-1; TRBD1 aligns across 7 bases. This CDR3 has 12 residues. Germline assignment: CDR1 SGHAT and CDR2 FQNNGV. V lost 8 bases and J lost 5; bases outside the gene matches: 3. CDR3 coding DNA: TGTGCCAGCGGGGACAGTAACAATGAGCAGTTCTTC. Residues: CASGDSNNEQFF.

This clone has a handful of counts. The V gene is TRBV5-1, the J gene TRBJ2-3, with 8 bases identical to TRBD1. The trim removed 1 base at V and 2 bases at J, leaving 3 bases unmatched. The germline gives CDR1 SGHRS, CDR2 YFSETQ. This CDR3 spans 15 amino acids. The CDR3 DNA reads as TGCGCCAGCAGCTTGTGGGGACAGGACACAGATACGCAGTATTTT. This encodes CASSLWGQDTDTQYF.

The V and J genes are TRBV7-8 and TRBJ1-5, with D maybe TRBD1 (6 bases). Per germline, CDR1 SGHVS and CDR2 FQNEAQ. CDR3 length: 16 residues. The V end lost 3 bases, the J end lost 0 bases, and 12 bases lay between the germline ends. The CDR3 DNA reads as TGTGCCAGCAGCTTGAGGGGGGACTATAGCAATCAGCCCCAGCATTTT. Its protein product is CASSLRGDYSNQPQHF.

This clone appeared many times. The rearrangement joins TRBV11-2 to TRBJ2-5, with D possibly matching TRBD1 (5 bases). The CDR3 covers 11 residues. CDR1 SGHAT and CDR2 FQNNGV come from the germline V gene. The V gene lost 5 bases and the J gene lost 5 bases, with 6 bases spanning the gap. CDR3 sequence reads: CASSPGETQYF. DNA of the CDR3: TGTGCCAGCAGCCCAGGGGAGACCCAGTACTTC.

This clone was seen repeatedly, ten times or more. This chain uses TRBV28 with TRBJ1-6, with D unclear. V was clipped by 8 bases and J by 8 bases, with 10 bases between them. The CDR3 extends over 12 amino acids. The V gene's germline CDR1 is MDHEN and CDR2 SYDVKM. The CDR3 is CASGGEYSPLHF. The CDR3 nucleotides are TGTGCCAGCGGCGGAGAATATTCACCCCTCCACTTT.

The rearrangement uses TRBV27 and TRBJ2-5; TRBD1 is a possible D gene (6 bases). There are 14 residues in the CDR3. Germline V lookup: CDR1 MNHEY, CDR2 SMNVEV (reference sequence). Trimming removed 5 bases at V and 1 base at J, with 11 bases between. Here the CDR3 DNA reads TGTGCCAGCAGTCCCCGGACAGCCCAAGAGACCCAGTACTTC. Amino acid sequence: CASSPRTAQETQYF.

The rearrangement links TRBV19 to TRBJ1-2; D is undetermined. The V end lost 1 base, the J end lost 10 bases, and 16 bases lay between the germline ends. The CDR3 loop spans 14 amino acids. Germline loops: CDR1 LNHDA, CDR2 SQIVND (reference sequence). For the CDR3, the DNA is TGTGCCAGTAGTATAGGAAGGGAGGGATCGGTCTACACCTTC. Residues: CASSIGREGSVYTF.

There are a few counts of this clone. This rearrangement joins TRBV30 to TRBJ2-3; 7 bases align to TRBD2. After removal of 2 bases from V and 0 bases from J, the junction contained 5 bases not matched to a gene. CDR3 length: 15 residues. The germline CDR1 and CDR2 sequences are GTSNPN and SVGIG (reference sequence). In DNA, the CDR3 is TGTGCCTGGAGTCCGGGGGGATCTAGCACAGATACGCAGTATTTT. Protein: CAWSPGGSSTDTQYF.

The chain employs TRBV6-5 and TRBJ1-3; 7 nucleotides agree with TRBD1. CDR1 MNHEY and CDR2 SVGAGI come from the germline V gene. The V and J ends lost 5 bases and 2 bases, in that order; junction bases with no gene match: 3. This CDR3 is 14 amino acids long. The CDR3 nucleotides read TGTGCCAGCAGTACCGGGACAGCTGGAAACACCATATATTTT. Its protein product is CASSTGTAGNTIYF.

This clone was seen a few times. The V and J genes are TRBV6-5 and TRBJ2-5; D unresolved. This CDR3 is 14 amino acids long. In germline, CDR1 is MNHEY, CDR2 SVGAGI. V was clipped by 4 bases and J by 4 bases, with 13 bases between them. This chain's CDR3 is CASSWLGNIETQYF. The CDR3 DNA reads as TGTGCCAGCAGTTGGTTGGGCAACATAGAGACCCAGTACTTC.

This clone was seen a few times. The DNA of the CDR3 is TGTGCTAGTGGTATCGGACAGGGGGTCTTTGGCTACACCTTC. Its translation is CASGIGQGVFGYTF. This chain uses TRBV12-5 with TRBJ1-2, with TRBD1 identical over 10 bases. This CDR3 has 14 residues. After removal of 5 bases from V and 7 bases from J, the junction contained 7 bases not matched to a gene. Germline CDR1 and CDR2: LGHNT and FRNRAP.

In the case of this clone: The junction shows a germline mismatch at one end, possibly a read error. The chain couples TRBV2 to TRBJ1-5; 11 bases line up with TRBD1. CDR3 length equals 14 residues. CDR1 SNHLY and CDR2 FYNNEI come from the germline V gene. CDR3 nucleotide sequence: TGTGCCAGCAGTGGGACAGGGGGCAAACAGCCCCAGCATTTT. Translation gives CASSGTGGKQPQHF.

This clone was picked up a small number of times. The V and J genes are TRBV6-1 and TRBJ2-7; TRBD1 matches at 9 bases. CDR1 is MNHNS and CDR2 is SASEGT in the germline V gene. J was trimmed by 5 bases and V by 6 bases; bases with no gene match: 2. This CDR3 region has 12 residues. The CDR3 spells CASSGTGNEQYF. CDR3 in DNA: TGTGCCAGCAGCGGGACAGGGAACGAGCAGTACTTC.

This clone was observed a few times. This chain joins TRBV9 and TRBJ2-2; 9 nucleotides line up with TRBD2. The CDR3 consists of 18 residues. Germline V gives CDR1 SGDLS, CDR2 YYNGEE. The trim removed 0 bases at V and 0 bases at J, leaving 6 bases unmatched. The CDR3 here is CASSVVAGGPANTGELFF. CDR3 coding DNA: TGTGCCAGCAGCGTAGTTGCGGGGGGGCCCGCGAACACCGGGGAGCTGTTTTTT.

This clone was recorded a few times. The chain has TRBV9 and TRBJ2-3; D perhaps matches TRBD1 (5 bases). The CDR3 extends over 16 amino acids. The germline V gene has CDR1 SGDLS and CDR2 YYNGEE. Trimming shortened V by 0 bases and J by 6 bases, and 17 bases separated the two germline ends. CDR3 residues: CASSVELGVFPDTQYF. In DNA, the CDR3 is TGTGCCAGCAGCGTAGAGTTAGGGGTTTTCCCGGATACGCAGTATTTT.

The sample holds a few counts of this clone. The chain has TRBV5-8 and TRBJ1-2; D ambiguous. The germline V gene encodes CDR1 SGHTS and CDR2 YDEGEE. There are 16 residues in the CDR3. V was trimmed by 0 bases and J by 4 bases, leaving 16 bases between them. The CDR3: CASSLVGGTSTYGYTF. CDR3 DNA sequence: TGTGCCAGCAGCTTGGTTGGCGGAACCTCCACCTATGGCTACACCTTC.

The DNA of the CDR3 is TGTGCCACCAGCTCGAGGGTTCGGGGGGGCACAGATACGCAGTATTTT. Its protein is CATSSRVRGGTDTQYF. The chain combines TRBV15 with TRBJ2-3, with TRBD2 matching over 7 bases. Per the germline V gene, CDR1 is LNHNV and CDR2 is YYDKDF (reference sequence). The length of the CDR3 is 16 residues. V lost 5 bases, J lost 1 base, and 9 bases stayed unmatched.

CDR3 bases: TGTGCCAGCAGCTTAGAAGGCGGGGGGGCTAGCGAGCAGTACTTC. As protein: CASSLEGGGASEQYF. The genes are TRBV7-2 and TRBJ2-7; 9 bases align to TRBD2. The CDR3 contains 15 residues. The J segment lost 6 bases and the V segment lost 1 base, leaving 7 bases of the junction unmatched. In germline, CDR1 is SGHTA, CDR2 FQGNSA.

The chain recombines TRBV7-2 with TRBJ1-2; unclear D gene. This CDR3 spans 14 amino acids. Trimming shortened V by 5 bases and J by 0 bases, and 10 bases separated the two germline ends. The germline gives CDR1 SGHTA, CDR2 FQGNSA. The CDR3 region is CASSPDQTNYGYTF. CDR3 sequence (DNA): TGTGCCAGCAGCCCTGATCAGACTAACTATGGCTACACCTTC.

This clone was counted only a few times. The rearrangement joins TRBV6-6 to TRBJ2-2, with D possibly being TRBD2 (6 bases). This CDR3 comprises 15 residues. V dropped 3 bases and J dropped 5 bases, with 13 bases sitting between them. Germline loops: CDR1 MNHNY, CDR2 SVGAGI (reference sequence). The CDR3 DNA is TGTGCCAGCAGTTATGCGGGGCGGTGGACCGGGGAGCTGTTTTTT. It translates to CASSYAGRWTGELFF.

This clone was detected a few times. The CDR3 DNA is TGTGCCAGCAGCGCAGGGGGCTCGCAAGAGACCCAGTACTTC. Translating gives CASSAGGSQETQYF. The chain links TRBV9 to TRBJ2-5, with 8 bases aligning to TRBD1. In germline, CDR1 is SGDLS, CDR2 YYNGEE. J was trimmed by 2 bases and V by 3 bases; bases with no gene match: 3. This CDR3 contains 14 residues.

This clone appeared a few times. The rearrangement uses TRBV27 and TRBJ1-2, with 12 nucleotides matching TRBD1. The CDR3 runs to 18 residues. Germline CDR1 and CDR2: MNHEY and SMNVEV (reference sequence). Unmatched junction bases numbered 12, after V lost 4 bases and J lost 3 bases. The CDR3 loop is CASSSHHGTGGAHYGYTF. The CDR3 DNA reads as TGTGCCAGCAGTTCACACCACGGGACAGGGGGCGCCCACTATGGCTACACCTTC.

The chain carries TRBV19 and TRBJ2-7; 8 positions agree with TRBD1. The V and J ends lost 6 bases and 5 bases, in that order; junction bases with no gene match: 6. The CDR3 runs to 13 residues. CDR1 LNHDA and CDR2 SQIVND come from the germline V gene (reference sequence). DNA for the CDR3: TGTGCCAGTAGACCGGACAGGGTCAACGAGCAGTACTTC. This encodes CASRPDRVNEQYF.